These 14 T cell receptor beta chains were all obtained from the same sample, sequenced in a study of blood T cell repertoires in COVID-19. The assay was immunoSEQ multiplex PCR, and TCRdb's table has in-frame clones only and misses some. The sample contains about 200,000 clones, around 86% of which appear only once. The sequenced material came from peripheral blood. The origin of the receptors is a man aged 60-69 years with acute or convalescent COVID-19.

The chain has TRBV9 and TRBJ2-1, with 14 bases fitting TRBD2. The CDR3 is 17 residues long. The V gene's germline CDR1 is SGDLS and CDR2 YYNGEE. Trimming took 4 bases from V and 6 from J; bases not matched to a gene: 9. DNA of the CDR3: TGTGCCAGCAGCCTAGGGACTAGCGGGGGCCGGGGCAATGAGCAGTTCTTC. It encodes CASSLGTSGGRGNEQFF.

The V gene is TRBV7-3, the J gene TRBJ2-6, with D perhaps TRBD1 (5 bases). The CDR3 has 16 residues. Germline V gene sequence: CDR1 SGHTA, CDR2 FQGTGA. The ends were cut back, 4 bases at V and 1 base at J, with 11 bases in the middle. CDR3 protein: CASSSQPGSGANVLTF. The CDR3 DNA is TGTGCCAGCAGCTCTCAACCAGGGTCTGGGGCCAACGTCCTGACTTTC.

This chain links TRBV5-4 with TRBJ2-3; TRBD1 agrees at 10 bases. The CDR3 length is 15 residues. The V gene's germline CDR1 is SGHNT and CDR2 YYREEE (reference sequence). The junction had 3 bases not matched to a gene; V was cut back by 4 bases and J by 1 base. The CDR3 spells CASSTDRGRTDTQYF. The CDR3 DNA reads TGTGCCAGCAGCACAGACAGGGGGCGCACAGATACGCAGTATTTT.

The rearrangement uses TRBV10-3 and TRBJ1-4; TRBD1 aligns across 7 bases. V shed 8 bases, J shed 8 bases, and the junction held 14 bases outside the gene matches. This CDR3 is 15 amino acids long. Germline V gene data show CDR1 as ENHRY and CDR2 as SYGVKD. CDR3 nucleotides: TGTGCCATCGGACCCGACAGGGCACAATTAGAAAAACTGTTTTTT. Amino acids: CAIGPDRAQLEKLFF.

This chain links TRBV7-2 with TRBJ1-1; possibly TRBD1 for D (6 bases). The CDR3 length is 16 residues. Between the trimmed V and J ends, which lost 1 base and 5 bases, there was a span of 17 bases. Germline loops: CDR1 SGHTA, CDR2 FQGNSA. In DNA form, the CDR3 reads TGTGCCAGCAGCTTAGGGGGTCGGGGGGCCGGAACTGAAGCTTTCTTT. It yields the protein CASSLGGRGAGTEAFF.

This clone was picked up one time. V is TRBV28 and J is TRBJ2-6; D perhaps matches TRBD1 (6 bases). V lost 9 bases to trimming and J lost 1 base, with 13 bases between them. The CDR3 length is 15 residues. Germline lookup yields CDR1 MDHEN and CDR2 SYDVKM. The DNA of the CDR3 is TGTGCCAGTCGAGGGGGAGTTTCTGGGGCCAACGTCCTGACTTTC. As protein: CASRGGVSGANVLTF.

This rearrangement joins TRBV3-1 (or the pseudogene TRBV3-2) to TRBJ2-1; no clear D gene. V was shortened by 1 base and J by 2 bases, with 9 bases between the two germline ends. This CDR3 comprises 15 residues. CDR1 and CDR2 from the germline V gene are LGHDT and YNNKEL (reference sequence). The CDR3 region is CASSQGPTTYNEQFF. The DNA for the CDR3 is TGTGCCAGCAGCCAAGGGCCCACTACCTACAATGAGCAGTTCTTC.

This chain links TRBV7-8 with TRBJ1-6; TRBD1 might be the D (6 bases). The CDR3 spans 13 residues. Trimming pared 5 bases from V and 11 bases from J, leaving 13 bases between. Germline CDR1 is SGHVS and CDR2 is FQNEAQ. CDR3: CASSPPGGTPLHF. The CDR3 DNA reads TGTGCCAGCAGCCCCCCGGGGGGCACACCCCTCCACTTT.

The rearrangement joins TRBV9 to TRBJ2-3; D gene unclear. Deletions cut 3 bases from V and 2 bases from J, with 7 bases between. Germline loops: CDR1 SGDLS, CDR2 YYNGEE. This CDR3 is built from 13 residues. The CDR3 region is CASSALDTDTQYF. Written as DNA, the CDR3 is TGTGCCAGCAGCGCCCTAGACACAGATACGCAGTATTTT.

This chain connects TRBV5-1 to TRBJ2-7; 7 bases match TRBD1. The CDR3 length is 13 residues. Trimming cost V 3 bases and J 3 bases; bases outside gene matches: 3. Per germline, CDR1 SGHRS and CDR2 YFSETQ. For the CDR3, the DNA is TGCGCCAGCAGCTCTAGACAGGGCTACGAGCAGTACTTC. This encodes CASSSRQGYEQYF.

The V call is TRBV7-9, the J call TRBJ1-3; no firm D call. The CDR3 is 15 amino acids. The germline V gene encodes CDR1 SEHNR and CDR2 FQNEAQ (reference sequence). The germline V and J ends were trimmed by 4 bases and 2 bases, with 12 bases remaining between them. CDR3 amino acids: CASSSQSNTGNTIYF. DNA for the CDR3: TGTGCCAGCAGCTCCCAAAGTAACACTGGAAACACCATATATTTT.

J is TRBJ1-2 and V is TRBV6-2 or TRBV6-3; TRBD1 might be the D (6 bases). This CDR3 has 15 amino acids. V was trimmed by 2 bases and J by 0 bases, leaving 10 bases between them. Germline V gene sequence: CDR1 MNHEY, CDR2 SVGEGT. The CDR3 nucleotides are TGTGCCAGCAGTTACGTCGCAGGGGCTAACTATGGCTACACCTTC. It yields the protein CASSYVAGANYGYTF.

V usage is TRBV6-5 and J usage is TRBJ2-7; 8 bases align to TRBD1. CDR1 MNHEY and CDR2 SVGAGI come from the germline V gene. CDR3 length equals 15 residues. V gave up 6 bases and J gave up 4 bases; unmatched junction bases: 11. CDR3 amino acids: CASRAVGQGAYEQYF. In nucleotides, the CDR3 is TGTGCCAGCAGAGCCGTTGGTCAGGGGGCTTACGAGCAGTACTTC.

This chain links TRBV11-2 with TRBJ2-1; D gene uncertain. Germline CDR1 SGHAT, CDR2 FQNNGV. The CDR3 is made up of 15 amino acids. Trimming left V 5 bases short and J 3 bases short, with 14 bases between. CDR3 in amino acids: CASSRMEPFYNEQFF. The CDR3 DNA sequence: TGTGCCAGCAGCCGAATGGAGCCGTTCTACAATGAGCAGTTCTTC.